The sequence of this TCR beta chain was determined in a study of cytomegalovirus exposure and HLA in healthy donors. About the research overall: Later, an analysis reported that the 95 to 150 validation repertoires had used the same platform as the 550 to 750 first-cohort repertoires. Study-wide results and limits: With high specificity and sensitivity, the classifier reportedly diagnosed cytomegalovirus status. The authors enumerated 164 TCR beta chains as linked to cytomegalovirus. Most sequenced TCRs were rare (though some public TCRs occurred in many donors).

This clone was observed once. As yet, its antigen is unknown. Produced via immunoSEQ multiplex PCR; TCRdb's table is partial and in-frame only. The repertoire holds approximately 82,000 clones, with around 92% as singletons. The germline gives CDR1 SQVTM, CDR2 ANQGSEA. The length of the CDR3 is 13 residues. The V end was cut by 7 bases, the J end by 4 bases, with 16 bases between. The sequencing input was PBMCs. This chain uses TRBV29-1 with TRBJ2-5; TRBD1 might be the D (5 bases). This sequence was found in a man between 18 and 35 years old in good health and CMV-seronegative. The CDR3 here is CSARVGQRETQYF. The CDR3 DNA sequence: TGCAGCGCCAGGGTCGGTCAACGAGAGACCCAGTACTTC.